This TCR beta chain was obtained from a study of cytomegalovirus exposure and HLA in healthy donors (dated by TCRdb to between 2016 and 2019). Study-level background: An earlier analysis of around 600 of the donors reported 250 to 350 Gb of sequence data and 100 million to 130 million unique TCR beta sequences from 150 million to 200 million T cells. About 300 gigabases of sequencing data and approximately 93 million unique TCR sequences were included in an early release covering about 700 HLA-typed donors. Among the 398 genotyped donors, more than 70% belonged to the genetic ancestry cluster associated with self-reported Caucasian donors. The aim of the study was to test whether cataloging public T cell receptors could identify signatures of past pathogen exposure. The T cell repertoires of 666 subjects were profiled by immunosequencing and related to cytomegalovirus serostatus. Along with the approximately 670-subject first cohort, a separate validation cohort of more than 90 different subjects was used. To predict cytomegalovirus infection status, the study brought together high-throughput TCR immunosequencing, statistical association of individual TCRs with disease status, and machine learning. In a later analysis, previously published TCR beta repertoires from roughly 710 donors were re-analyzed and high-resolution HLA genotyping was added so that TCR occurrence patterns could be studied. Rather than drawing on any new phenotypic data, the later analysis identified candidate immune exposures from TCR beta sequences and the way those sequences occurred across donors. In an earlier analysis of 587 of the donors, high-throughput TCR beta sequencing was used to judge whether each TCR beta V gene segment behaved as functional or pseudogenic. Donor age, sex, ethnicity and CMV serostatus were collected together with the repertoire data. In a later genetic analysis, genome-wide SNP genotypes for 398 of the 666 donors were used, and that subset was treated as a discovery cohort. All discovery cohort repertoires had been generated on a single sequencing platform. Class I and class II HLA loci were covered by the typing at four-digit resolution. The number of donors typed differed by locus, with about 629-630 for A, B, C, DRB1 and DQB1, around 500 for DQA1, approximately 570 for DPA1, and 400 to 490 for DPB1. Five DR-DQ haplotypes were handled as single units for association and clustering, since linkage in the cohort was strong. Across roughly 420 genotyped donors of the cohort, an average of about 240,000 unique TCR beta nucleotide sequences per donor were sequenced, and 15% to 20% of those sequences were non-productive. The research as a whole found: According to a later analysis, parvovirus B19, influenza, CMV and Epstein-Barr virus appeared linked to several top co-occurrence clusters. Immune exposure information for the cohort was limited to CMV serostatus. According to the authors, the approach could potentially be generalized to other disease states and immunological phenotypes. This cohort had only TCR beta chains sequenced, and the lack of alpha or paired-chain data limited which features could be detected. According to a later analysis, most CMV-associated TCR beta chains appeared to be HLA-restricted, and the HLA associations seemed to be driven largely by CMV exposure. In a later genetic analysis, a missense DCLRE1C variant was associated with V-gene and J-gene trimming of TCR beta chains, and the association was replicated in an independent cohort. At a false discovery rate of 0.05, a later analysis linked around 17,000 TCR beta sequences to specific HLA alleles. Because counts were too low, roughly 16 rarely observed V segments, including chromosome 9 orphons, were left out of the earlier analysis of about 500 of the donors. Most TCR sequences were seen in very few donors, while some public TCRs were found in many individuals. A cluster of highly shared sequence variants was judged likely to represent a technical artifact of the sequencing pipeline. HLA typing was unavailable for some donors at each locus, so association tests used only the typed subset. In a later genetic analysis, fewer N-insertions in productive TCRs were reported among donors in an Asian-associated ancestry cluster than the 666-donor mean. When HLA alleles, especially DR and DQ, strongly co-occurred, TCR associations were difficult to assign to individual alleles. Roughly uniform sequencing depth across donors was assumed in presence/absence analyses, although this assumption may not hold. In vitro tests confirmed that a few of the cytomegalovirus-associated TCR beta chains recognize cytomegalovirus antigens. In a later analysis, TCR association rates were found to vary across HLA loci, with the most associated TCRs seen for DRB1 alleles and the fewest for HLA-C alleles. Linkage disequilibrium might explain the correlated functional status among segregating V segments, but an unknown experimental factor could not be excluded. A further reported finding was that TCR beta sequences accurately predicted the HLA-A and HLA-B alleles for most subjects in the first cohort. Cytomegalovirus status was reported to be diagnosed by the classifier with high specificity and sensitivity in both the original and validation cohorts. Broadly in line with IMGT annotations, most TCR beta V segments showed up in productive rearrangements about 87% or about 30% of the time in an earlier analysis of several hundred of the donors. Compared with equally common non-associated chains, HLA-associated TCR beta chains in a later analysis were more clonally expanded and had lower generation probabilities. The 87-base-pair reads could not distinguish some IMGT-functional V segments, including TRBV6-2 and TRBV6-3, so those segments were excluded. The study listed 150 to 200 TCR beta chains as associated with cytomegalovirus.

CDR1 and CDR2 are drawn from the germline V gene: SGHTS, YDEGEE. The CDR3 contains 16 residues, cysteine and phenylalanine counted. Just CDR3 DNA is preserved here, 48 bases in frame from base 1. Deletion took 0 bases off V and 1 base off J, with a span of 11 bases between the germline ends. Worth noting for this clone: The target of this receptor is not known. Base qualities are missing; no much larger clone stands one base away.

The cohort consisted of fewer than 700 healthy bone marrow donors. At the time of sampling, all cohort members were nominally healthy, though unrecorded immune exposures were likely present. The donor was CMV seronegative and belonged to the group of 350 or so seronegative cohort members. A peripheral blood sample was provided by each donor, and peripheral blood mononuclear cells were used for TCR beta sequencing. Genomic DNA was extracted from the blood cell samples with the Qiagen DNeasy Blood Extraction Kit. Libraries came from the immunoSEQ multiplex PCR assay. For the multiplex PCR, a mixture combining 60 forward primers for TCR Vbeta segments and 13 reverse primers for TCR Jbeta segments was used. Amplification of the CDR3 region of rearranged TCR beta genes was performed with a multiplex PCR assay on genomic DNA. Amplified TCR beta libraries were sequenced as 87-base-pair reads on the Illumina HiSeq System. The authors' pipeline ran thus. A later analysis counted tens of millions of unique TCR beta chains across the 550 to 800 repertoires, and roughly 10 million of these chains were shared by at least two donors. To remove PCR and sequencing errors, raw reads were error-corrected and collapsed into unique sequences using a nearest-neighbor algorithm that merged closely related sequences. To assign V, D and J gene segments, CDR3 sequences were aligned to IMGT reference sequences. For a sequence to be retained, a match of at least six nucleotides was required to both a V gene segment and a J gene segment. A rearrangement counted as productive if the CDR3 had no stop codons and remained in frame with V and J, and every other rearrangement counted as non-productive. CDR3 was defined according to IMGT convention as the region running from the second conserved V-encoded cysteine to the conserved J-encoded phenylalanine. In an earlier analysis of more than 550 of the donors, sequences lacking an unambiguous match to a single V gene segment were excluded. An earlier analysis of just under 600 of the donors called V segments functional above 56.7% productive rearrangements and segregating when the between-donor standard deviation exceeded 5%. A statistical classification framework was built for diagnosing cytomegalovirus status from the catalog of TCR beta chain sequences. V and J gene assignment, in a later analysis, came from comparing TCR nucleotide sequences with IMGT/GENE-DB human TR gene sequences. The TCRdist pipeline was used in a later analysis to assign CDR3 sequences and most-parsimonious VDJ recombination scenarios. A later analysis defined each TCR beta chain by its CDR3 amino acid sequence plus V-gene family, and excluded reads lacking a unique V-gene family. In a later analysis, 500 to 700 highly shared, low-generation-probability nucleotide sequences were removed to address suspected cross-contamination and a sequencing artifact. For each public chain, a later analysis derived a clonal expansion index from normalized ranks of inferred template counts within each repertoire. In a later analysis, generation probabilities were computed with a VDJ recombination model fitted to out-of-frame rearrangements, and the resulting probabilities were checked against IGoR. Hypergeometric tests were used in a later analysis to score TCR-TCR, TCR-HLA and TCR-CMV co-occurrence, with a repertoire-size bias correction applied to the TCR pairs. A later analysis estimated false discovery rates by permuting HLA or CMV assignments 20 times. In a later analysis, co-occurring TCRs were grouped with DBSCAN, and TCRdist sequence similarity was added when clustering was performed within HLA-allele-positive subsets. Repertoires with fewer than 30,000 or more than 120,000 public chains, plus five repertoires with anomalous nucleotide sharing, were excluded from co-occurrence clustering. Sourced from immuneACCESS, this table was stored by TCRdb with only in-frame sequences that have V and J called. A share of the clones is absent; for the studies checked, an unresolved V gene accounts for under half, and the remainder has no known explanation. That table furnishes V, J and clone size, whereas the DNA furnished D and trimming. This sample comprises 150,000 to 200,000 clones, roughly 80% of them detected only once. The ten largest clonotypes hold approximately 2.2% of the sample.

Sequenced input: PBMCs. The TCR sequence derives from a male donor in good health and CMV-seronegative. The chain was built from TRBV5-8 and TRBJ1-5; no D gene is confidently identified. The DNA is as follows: TGTGCCAGCAGCTTGGGGGTCACGGGGAGCAATCAGCCCCAGCATTTT. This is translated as CASSLGVTGSNQPQHF.